Shown below are 22 T cell receptor beta chains from a single sample sequenced in a study of blood T cell repertoires in COVID-19 (dated by TCRdb to about 2020). Library creation used the immunoSEQ multiplex PCR assay. TCRdb stores this immuneACCESS table with in-frame sequences only. Part of the clones is absent; in the studies checked, under half of the shortfall reflects unresolved V genes, and no reason is known for the rest. A total of 270,000 or so clones appear in this sample, 81% of them only once. The top ten hold roughly 2.9% of the sample. Specimen: peripheral blood. These receptors came from a woman aged 55 to 70 with active or convalescent COVID-19.

This clone was observed a few times. The same CDR3 arises from other DNA sequences in this sample as well. The gene calls are TRBV27 and TRBJ2-7; 7 bases map to TRBD2. CDR3 length: 13 amino acids. Trimming took 8 bases from V and 3 from J; bases not matched to a gene: 7. Germline V lookup: CDR1 MNHEY, CDR2 SMNVEV (reference sequence). The CDR3 nucleotides read TGTGCCAGCCGCCCCTCGGGGGGCTACGAGCAGTACTTC. As protein: CASRPSGGYEQYF.

This chain uses TRBV5-3 with TRBJ2-5; 10 bases are shared with TRBD2. TRBV5-3 is reported as an ORF; its role is uncertain. V was clipped by 4 bases and J by 2 bases; unmatched bases: 11. The CDR3 spans 17 residues. This CDR3 is CARSQGAGGPRQETQYF. The DNA of the CDR3 is TGTGCCAGAAGCCAAGGAGCGGGGGGGCCTAGGCAAGAGACCCAGTACTTC.

V and J are TRBV6-2 or TRBV6-3 and TRBJ2-1, with 11 bases that match TRBD2. Per the germline V gene, CDR1 is MNHEY and CDR2 is SVGEGT. The V and J ends lost 5 bases and 7 bases, in that order; junction bases with no gene match: 4. The CDR3 is 14 amino acids. The CDR3 nucleotides are TGTGCCAGCAGTGTGGGACTAGCGGTGAATGAGCAGTTCTTC. Encoded protein: CASSVGLAVNEQFF.

The rearrangement uses TRBV5-1 and TRBJ1-2; the match to TRBD1 covers 8 bases. V was pared by 4 bases and J by 8 bases, with 7 bases of the junction left unmatched. Germline lookup yields CDR1 SGHRS and CDR2 YFSETQ. The length of the CDR3 is 13 residues. The CDR3 DNA sequence: TGCGCCAGCAGCATGGACAGGGTAGAGGGCTACACCTTC. It translates to CASSMDRVEGYTF.

The J gene is TRBJ2-3, the V gene TRBV9, with D perhaps matching TRBD1 (7 bases). Germline CDR1 reads SGDLS; CDR2 reads YYNGEE. The CDR3 length is 17 residues. V was pared by 0 bases and J by 4 bases, with 18 bases between. The DNA for the CDR3 is TGTGCCAGCAGCGTAGTGCCGTCCGGCAGGGGGGCAGATACGCAGTATTTT. Protein product: CASSVVPSGRGADTQYF.

This sequence joins TRBV6-6 and TRBJ2-1; 11 bases agree with TRBD1. J lost 2 bases, V lost 4 bases, and 1 base had no gene match. The CDR3 is made up of 15 amino acids. Looked up from germline, CDR1 is MNHNY and CDR2 is SVGAGI (reference sequence). This chain's CDR3 is CASSWTGGTYNEQFF. CDR3 sequence (DNA): TGTGCCAGCAGTTGGACAGGGGGCACCTACAATGAGCAGTTCTTC.

The rearrangement joins TRBV5-6 to TRBJ2-1, with 10 bases matching TRBD2. The V segment lost 7 bases and the J segment 6 bases; nucleotides outside the gene matches: 7. The germline gives CDR1 SGHDT, CDR2 YYEEEE. This CDR3 is built from 14 residues. DNA for the CDR3: TGTGCCAGCCAGCGGGGGGGCCTTTTCAATGAGCAGTTCTTC. Protein sequence: CASQRGGLFNEQFF. Variable domain in full (rest from reference TRBV5-6 and TRBJ2-1): DAGVTQSPTHLIKTRGQQVTLRCSPKSGHDTVSWYQQALGQGPQFIFQYYEEEERQRGNFPDRFSGHQFPNYSSELNVNALLLGDSALYLCASQRGGLFNEQFFGPGTRLTVL.

In this sample, this clone turned up once. CDR3 loop: CASSRGTGRDEKLFF. The DNA of the CDR3 is TGTGCCAGCAGTCGGGGGACAGGGAGGGATGAAAAACTGTTTTTT. The V and J genes are TRBV6-6 and TRBJ1-4; 9 bases are a match to TRBD1. Germline V gene lookup returns CDR1 MNHNY and CDR2 SVGAGI (reference sequence). V shed 5 bases, J shed 6 bases, and the junction held 7 bases outside the gene matches. CDR3 length: 15 amino acids.

V gene TRBV6-5 combines with J gene TRBJ2-5; D not resolved. Deletions cut 4 bases from V and 3 bases from J, with 12 bases between. CDR1 and CDR2 from the germline V gene are MNHEY and SVGAGI. The CDR3 loop spans 14 amino acids. The CDR3 protein is CASSLYHLEETQYF. In DNA, the CDR3 is TGTGCCAGCAGTTTATACCACTTAGAAGAGACCCAGTACTTC.

The sample holds one count of this clone. The V gene is TRBV7-2, the J gene TRBJ1-2; the match to TRBD1 covers 7 bases. V lost 4 bases, J lost 6 bases, and 5 bases stayed unmatched. CDR3 length: 13 amino acids. Germline lookup yields CDR1 SGHTA and CDR2 FQGNSA. CDR3 loop: CASSSRGGNGYTF. The CDR3 coding sequence is TGTGCCAGCAGCTCCCGAGGGGGCAATGGCTACACCTTC.

DNA for the CDR3: TGTGCCAGCAGCCTAGAGCTGCCGGGGGAGACCCAGTACTTC. Amino acids: CASSLELPGETQYF. The chain uses TRBV7-9 and TRBJ2-5; the D gene is possibly TRBD2 (5 bases). This CDR3 has 14 amino acids. The ends were cut back, 5 bases at V and 5 bases at J, with 15 bases in the middle. CDR1 and CDR2 from the germline V gene are SEHNR and FQNEAQ (reference sequence).

J is TRBJ1-1 and V is TRBV7-9; the D gene is possibly TRBD1 (6 bases). V shed 5 bases and J shed 1 base, with 11 bases lying between them. The CDR3 runs to 14 residues. Germline-derived CDR1 and CDR2 are SEHNR and FQNEAQ (reference sequence). Here the CDR3 reads CASSMGAQNTEAFF. For the CDR3, the DNA is TGTGCCAGCAGCATGGGGGCCCAGAACACTGAAGCTTTCTTT.

The chain carries TRBV6-6 and TRBJ2-1; TRBD1 agrees at 10 bases. There are 18 residues in the CDR3. From germline, CDR1 is MNHNY and CDR2 SVGAGI (reference sequence). The V and J ends lost 5 bases and 3 bases, in that order; junction bases with no gene match: 13. In nucleotides, the CDR3 is TGTGCCAGCAGTCCCTCCCCCCCCGGGACAGGGGTCTACAATGAGCAGTTCTTC. It yields the protein CASSPSPPGTGVYNEQFF.

V is TRBV5-4 and J is TRBJ1-2; TRBD1 agrees at 12 bases. V lost 4 bases and J lost 5; bases outside the gene matches: 9. This CDR3 is built from 16 residues. Germline V gene lookup returns CDR1 SGHNT and CDR2 YYREEE (reference sequence). The CDR3 region is CASSGGQGALRYGYTF. The DNA of the CDR3 is TGTGCCAGCAGCGGGGGACAGGGGGCCTTACGTTATGGCTACACCTTC.

The V call is TRBV9, the J call TRBJ2-2; 8 bases map to TRBD2. The CDR3 loop spans 17 amino acids. The V segment lost 4 bases and the J segment 4 bases; nucleotides outside the gene matches: 12. Germline V gene data show CDR1 as SGDLS and CDR2 as YYNGEE. The CDR3 nucleotides are TGTGCCAGCAGCCCGACCGGGGGGGGTAGAAGCACCGGGGAGCTGTTTTTT. Protein: CASSPTGGGRSTGELFF.

The CDR3 DNA is TGTGCCAGTAGTACGAGCCCCAATCAGCCCCAGCATTTT. Its translation is CASSTSPNQPQHF. The genes are TRBV19 and TRBJ1-5; D is uncertain. Germline CDR1 and CDR2: LNHDA and SQIVND (reference sequence). V shed 4 bases and J shed 3 bases, with 7 bases lying between them. The CDR3 loop spans 13 amino acids.

This chain links TRBV5-6 with TRBJ2-2; maybe TRBD1 (5 bases). CDR3 length: 15 residues. Trimming removed 4 bases at V and 3 bases at J, with 13 bases between. CDR1 SGHDT and CDR2 YYEEEE come from the germline V gene. The CDR3 coding sequence is TGTGCCAGCAGCCCGACAGTGATTTACACCGGGGAGCTGTTTTTT. This codes for CASSPTVIYTGELFF.

V gene TRBV3-1 (or the pseudogene TRBV3-2) combines with J gene TRBJ1-2; maybe TRBD1 (5 bases). V was cut by 2 bases and J by 6 bases, with 13 bases left in between. The CDR3 spans 14 residues. Per the germline V gene, CDR1 is LGHDT and CDR2 is YNNKEL (reference sequence). CDR3 coding DNA: TGTGCCAGCAGCCAACCCAGGGCCCAAAATGGCTACACCTTC. This codes for CASSQPRAQNGYTF.

This clone appeared a few times. The chain has TRBV5-1 and TRBJ2-7, with D perhaps TRBD2 (5 bases). Trimming left V 3 bases short and J 3 bases short, with 10 bases between. Germline CDR1 reads SGHRS; CDR2 reads YFSETQ. The CDR3 sequence is 13 residues long. Here the CDR3 DNA reads TGCGCCAGCAGCTACGGAAGCGGCTACGAGCAGTACTTC. Translating gives CASSYGSGYEQYF.

This clone was counted only a few times. This chain joins TRBV15 and TRBJ2-3, with D tentatively TRBD2 (6 bases). This CDR3 is built from 15 residues. The V end was cut by 5 bases, the J end by 5 bases, with 17 bases between. CDR1 and CDR2 (germline): LNHNV, YYDKDF (reference sequence). The CDR3 DNA follows: TGTGCCACCAGCGGCGCGGGACCGGTGCAAGATACGCAGTATTTT. This gives the protein CATSGAGPVQDTQYF.

The rearrangement links TRBV9 to TRBJ1-1, with TRBD1 matching over 7 bases. CDR3 length equals 15 residues. V trimming: 0 bases; J trimming: 10 bases; junction bases outside the gene matches: 12. From germline, CDR1 is SGDLS and CDR2 YYNGEE. CDR3 nucleotides: TGTGCCAGCAGCGTAGAGGGGGCGCTATCGGAAGGAGCTTTCTTT. Translating gives CASSVEGALSEGAFF.

The chain couples TRBV9 to TRBJ2-5; D uncertain. CDR1 is SGDLS and CDR2 is YYNGEE in the germline V gene. V was clipped by 0 bases and J by 1 base, with 10 bases between them. There are 15 residues in the CDR3. CDR3 nucleotide sequence: TGTGCCAGCAGCGTAGATCCCAGGTTCCAAGAGACCCAGTACTTC. Residues: CASSVDPRFQETQYF.